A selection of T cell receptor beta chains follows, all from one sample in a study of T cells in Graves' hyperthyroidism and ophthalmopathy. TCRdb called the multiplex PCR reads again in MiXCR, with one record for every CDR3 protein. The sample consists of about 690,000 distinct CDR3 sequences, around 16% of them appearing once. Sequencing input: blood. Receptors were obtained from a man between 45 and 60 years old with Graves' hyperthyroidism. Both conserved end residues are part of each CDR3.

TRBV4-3	CASSQGRAGEGNSPLHF
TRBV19	CASTRQINTEAFF
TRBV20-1	CSAIPDRNTEAFF
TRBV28	CASSFLGEGNTEAFF
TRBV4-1	CASSPVPSYEQYF
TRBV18	CASSKDKLNSPLHF
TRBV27	CASSSRGGPYNEQFF
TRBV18	CASSPPSRQETQYF
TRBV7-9	CASSLDREGYAQYF
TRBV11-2	CASSRGLAVSTDTQYF
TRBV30	CACLYYSYNEQFF
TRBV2	CASSEEGFQPQHF
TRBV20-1	CSARRGSSSYNEQFF
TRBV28	CASSWLPGQRDNEQFF
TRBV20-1	CSASSPSGRDEQFF
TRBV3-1	CASTQSGTLNEQFF
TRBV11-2	CASSTGQGSNQPQHF
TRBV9	CASSVAGGREETQYF
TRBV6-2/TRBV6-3	CASSFLQGGYGYTF
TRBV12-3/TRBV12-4	CASSLLEGQQYF
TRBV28	CASSFSSAGSYEQYF
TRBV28	CASSLFTPDRFSNQPQHF
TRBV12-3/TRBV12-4	CASSPLGTSGSSSYNEQFF
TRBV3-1	CASSREVTQYF
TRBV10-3	CAISESVTGNQPQHF
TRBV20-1	CSATQGAGQPQHF
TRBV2	CASRASDRARNQPQHF
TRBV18	CASSPPSRGSSYNEQFF
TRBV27	CASSPGQGVSRPQHF
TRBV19	CASLKSPSNQPQHF
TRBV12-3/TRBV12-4	CASSNRTSGREQFF
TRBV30	CATDVTDTQYF
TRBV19	CASSAQSQVGELFF
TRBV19	CASLPGDPTDTQYF
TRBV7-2	CATQWSGFAAFF
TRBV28	CAGYSWGEKAFF
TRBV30	CAWKSVDRAIAFF
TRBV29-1	CSVLEVSMNTEAFF
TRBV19	CASGIQGSYEQYF
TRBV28	CASSLPSSTAQYF
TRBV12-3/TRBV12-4	CASSLVGGAGEQFF
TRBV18	CASSPGLAGQGEQFF
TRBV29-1	CSVLTDQETQYF
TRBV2	CASSRVRNTEAFF
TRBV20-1	CSARLSGETQYF
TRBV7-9	CASSLAGALSFAEQFF
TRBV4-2	CASSQDELAGTVYNEQFF
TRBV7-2	CASSLADYQFEQYF
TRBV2	CASRNDGNQPQHF
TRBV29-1	CSGFGGRGMEAFF
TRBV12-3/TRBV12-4	CASSPRQGGNTIYF
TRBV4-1	CASSQDRRWGTEAFF
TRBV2	CASSVLGSSNYGYTF
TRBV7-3	CASSPRGGRPANTGELFF